This T cell receptor beta chain came from a study of CD8+ T cells in alopecia areata. Study information: Twice daily, treated patients received 5 to 10 mg of oral tofacitinib.

With regard to this clone: Its target is not known.

The CDR3 runs to 15 residues. Between the trimmed V and J ends, which lost 3 bases and 1 base, there was a span of 13 bases. Germline CDR1 SNHLY, CDR2 FYNNEI. Sequencing templates came from extracted RNA that was reverse transcribed into cDNA. Sequencing was performed with immunoSEQ multiplex PCR; in TCRdb, only in-frame clones are kept and a portion is missing. The table includes 100,000 to 150,000 clones, approximately 48% detected once. Study-wide results and limits: Lesional scalp displayed greater clonality than normal scalp, most notably in alopecia totalis/universalis.

Alopecia areata patients gave lesional scalp punch biopsies and peripheral blood samples. The sample here was CD8+ T cells sorted from blood, taken at week 0. This TCR was recovered from a human donor with alopecia areata. This chain links TRBV2 with TRBJ2-7; the D gene is possibly TRBD1 (5 bases). The DNA for the CDR3 is TGTGCCAGCAGTGAGGATCCAGGGCTATCCTACGAGCAGTACTTC. Encoded protein: CASSEDPGLSYEQYF.